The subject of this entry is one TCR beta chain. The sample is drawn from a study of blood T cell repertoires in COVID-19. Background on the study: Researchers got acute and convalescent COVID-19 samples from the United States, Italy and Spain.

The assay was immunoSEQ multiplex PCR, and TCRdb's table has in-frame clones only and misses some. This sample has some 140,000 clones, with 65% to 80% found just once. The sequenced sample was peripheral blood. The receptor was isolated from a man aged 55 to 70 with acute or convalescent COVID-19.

The CDR3 region has the DNA TGTGCCAGCAGTTACTCTTATCGGACTGGATACACAGATACGCAGTATTTT. It codes for CASSYSYRTGYTDTQYF. The V gene is TRBV6-2 or TRBV6-3, the J gene TRBJ2-3, with D possibly matching TRBD2 (5 bases). Trimming took off 0 bases at V and 2 bases at J, with 15 bases between the two ends. Germline CDR1 reads MNHEY; CDR2 reads SVGEGT. There are 17 residues in the CDR3.